This TCR beta chain originates from a study of cytomegalovirus exposure and HLA in healthy donors. For the study at large: Most donors, 81% of more than 300 genotyped, fell in the Caucasian-associated ancestry cluster.

The germline CDR1 and CDR2 sequences are SGHVS and FQNEAQ. V trimming: 4 bases; J trimming: 4 bases; junction bases outside the gene matches: 3. The CDR3 is 15 residues long. Primers: 60 Vbeta forward and 13 Jbeta reverse. Assay used: immunoSEQ multiplex PCR; TCRdb lists only in-frame clones, some missing. The sample lists under 150,000 clones, approximately 80% occurring once. The sequenced sample was PBMCs. The TCR originated in a male donor in good health and CMV-seronegative. The gene calls are TRBV7-8 and TRBJ2-1, with TRBD2 matching 11 bases. CDR3 amino acids: CASSSTSGVYNEQFF. The DNA of the CDR3 is TGTGCCAGCAGCTCGACTAGCGGGGTTTACAATGAGCAGTTCTTC.